The text below deals with one TCR beta chain. Its target is not known. Sequencing was performed with immunoSEQ multiplex PCR; in TCRdb, only in-frame clones are kept and a portion is missing. The repertoire has about 130,000 clones, roughly 89% of them found once; the top ten carry 1% to 1.3%. This record comes from a study of T cell responses to AZD1222 COVID-19 vaccine. Whole-study findings and limits: Regions 160-218 and 743-854 dominated among vaccine-associated CD4 TCRs spanning spike.

The origin of this receptor is an adult who received the AZD1222 COVID-19 vaccine. The sample in question was peripheral blood, obtained 28 days after the second AZD1222 dose.

The CDR3 loop reads CAWRDRGRETQYF. The CDR3 DNA sequence: TGTGCCTGGAGGGACAGGGGCCGGGAGACCCAGTACTTC. The chain couples TRBV30 to TRBJ2-5, with TRBD1 identical over 9 bases. CDR1 GTSNPN and CDR2 SVGIG come from the germline V gene (reference sequence). Germline trimming cut 3 bases from V and 5 bases from J; bases unmatched to any gene: 4. This CDR3 is built from 13 residues.